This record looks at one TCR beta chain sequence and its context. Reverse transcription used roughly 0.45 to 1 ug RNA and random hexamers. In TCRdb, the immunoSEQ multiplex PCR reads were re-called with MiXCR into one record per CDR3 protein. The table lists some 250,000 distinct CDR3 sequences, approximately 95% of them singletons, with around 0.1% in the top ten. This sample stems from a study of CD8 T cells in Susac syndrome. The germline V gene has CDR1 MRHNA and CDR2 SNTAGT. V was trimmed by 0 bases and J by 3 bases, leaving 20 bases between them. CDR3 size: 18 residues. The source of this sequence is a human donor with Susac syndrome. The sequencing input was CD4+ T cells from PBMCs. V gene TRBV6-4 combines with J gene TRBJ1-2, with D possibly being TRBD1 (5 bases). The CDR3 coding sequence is TGTGCCAGCAGTGACTCAGGGGACTGGCAGCCCGCTTACTATGGCTACACCTTC. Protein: CASSDSGDWQPAYYGYTF.